The 18 T cell receptor beta chains listed next were all sequenced from one sample in a study of T cell responses to AZD1222 COVID-19 vaccine (dated by TCRdb to about 2021). The receptor library was made with the immunoSEQ multiplex PCR assay. As stored in TCRdb, this immuneACCESS dataset retains in-frame rearrangements with V and J assigned. A fraction of the clones does not appear; measured against another copy, unresolved V genes explain less than half of the discrepancy, and the remainder lacks a known reason. In all, the sample holds around 58,000 clones, and around 89% of those were seen once. In total, the top ten clones hold around 15% of the sample. According to the study, the label for this sample's time point signals: about 28 days (+/-7) after the second vaccine dose. The sample here was peripheral blood, taken 28 days after the second AZD1222 dose. The receptors stem from an adult who received the AZD1222 COVID-19 vaccine.

The CDR3 loop reads CASSLGRTYGYTF. The CDR3 coding sequence is TGTGCCAGCAGCTTAGGTCGGACCTATGGCTACACCTTC. The genes are TRBV7-9 and TRBJ1-2, with D hard to call. Germline V lookup: CDR1 SEHNR, CDR2 FQNEAQ (reference sequence). V shed 1 base and J shed 4 bases, with 7 bases lying between them. The CDR3 loop spans 13 amino acids.

V is TRBV5-1 and J is TRBJ1-2; 8 bases fit TRBD1. Germline assignment: CDR1 SGHRS and CDR2 YFSETQ. The CDR3 sequence is 12 residues long. The V and J ends lost 5 bases and 10 bases, in that order; junction bases with no gene match: 7. The DNA of the CDR3 is TGCGCCAGCAGGGAGGGACAGGATGACTACACCTTC. Protein sequence: CASREGQDDYTF.

This chain links TRBV7-8 with TRBJ1-6, with unresolved D. The CDR3 runs to 18 residues. CDR1 is SGHVS and CDR2 is FQNEAQ in the germline V gene. Trimming stripped 1 base from V and 5 bases from J, with 18 bases between. CDR3 nucleotide sequence: TGTGCCAGCAGCTTAGTCCCCACCGGGTCATGGAATAATTCACCCCTCCACTTT. Residues: CASSLVPTGSWNNSPLHF.

This chain connects TRBV12-5 to TRBJ2-1; 11 bases map to TRBD1. Germline CDR1 reads LGHNT; CDR2 reads FRNRAP. This CDR3 is built from 16 residues. V was pared by 4 bases and J by 1 base, with 3 bases of the junction left unmatched. The CDR3 reads CASGSDRGRSYNEQFF. The CDR3 DNA sequence: TGTGCTAGTGGTTCGGACAGGGGGCGTTCCTACAATGAGCAGTTCTTC.

This chain uses TRBV6-5 with TRBJ1-6; D is unresolved. The V gene's germline CDR1 is MNHEY and CDR2 SVGAGI. The CDR3 contains 13 residues. Deletions cut 5 bases from V and 7 bases from J, with 9 bases between. CDR3: CASSNRPNSPLHF. In nucleotides, the CDR3 is TGTGCCAGCAGTAACAGACCCAATTCACCCCTCCACTTT.

This clone came up a few times. The chain is built from TRBV5-1 and TRBJ2-7; 7 bases fit TRBD1. Trimming cost V 4 bases and J 3 bases; bases outside gene matches: 10. The CDR3 spans 15 residues. From germline, CDR1 is SGHRS and CDR2 YFSETQ. This CDR3 reads CASSITGTADYEQYF. In DNA, the CDR3 is TGCGCCAGCAGCATTACCGGGACAGCGGACTACGAGCAGTACTTC. Supplemented by reference TRBV5-1 and TRBJ2-7, the full variable domain reads KAGVTQTPRYLIKTRGQQVTLSCSPISGHRSVSWYQQTPGQGLQFLFEYFSETQRNKGNFPGRFSGRQFSNSRSEMNVSTLELGDSALYLCASSITGTADYEQYFGPGTRLTVT.

The chain carries TRBV9 and TRBJ2-4; perhaps TRBD1 as D (6 bases). The CDR3 runs 19 residues. Per the germline V gene, CDR1 is SGDLS and CDR2 is YYNGEE. Trimming removed 4 bases from V and 1 base from J, with 24 bases in between. The CDR3 region is CASSPWTVLGPGAKNIQYF. For the CDR3, the DNA is TGTGCCAGCAGCCCCTGGACAGTTTTGGGACCGGGGGCCAAAAACATTCAGTACTTC.

The genes are TRBV11-3 and TRBJ1-2; 9 nucleotides line up with TRBD1. The V segment lost 1 base and the J segment 8 bases; nucleotides outside the gene matches: 8. CDR1 is SGHNT, CDR2 YENEEA, per germline. CDR3 length: 15 residues. CDR3: CASSLGTGQGRGYTF. The CDR3 nucleotides are TGTGCCAGCAGCTTAGGTACGGGACAGGGACGCGGCTACACCTTC.

The chain is built from TRBV10-2 and TRBJ2-7, with 8 bases matching TRBD2. CDR1 is WSHSY and CDR2 is SAAADI in the germline V gene. The CDR3 is 13 residues long. The J segment lost 2 bases and the V segment lost 7 bases, leaving 4 bases of the junction unmatched. The CDR3 loop reads CASMRREAYEQYF. The CDR3 region has the DNA TGCGCCAGCATGCGGCGGGAGGCCTACGAGCAGTACTTC.

J is TRBJ1-1 and V is TRBV12-3 or TRBV12-4; TRBD1 might be the D (5 bases). There are 13 residues in the CDR3. Trimming took 2 bases from V and 8 from J, leaving 12 bases between them. The CDR3 reads CASSLKGPGEAFF. CDR3 DNA sequence: TGTGCCAGCAGTTTAAAGGGGCCTGGGGAAGCTTTCTTT.

The chain couples TRBV6-5 to TRBJ2-7; 8 nucleotides agree with TRBD1. Germline V gene lookup returns CDR1 MNHEY and CDR2 SVGAGI. The CDR3 contains 15 residues. V lost 2 bases and J lost 2; bases outside the gene matches: 5. The CDR3 region has the DNA TGTGCCAGCAGTTACGCGGGACAGGACACCTACGAGCAGTACTTC. This gives the protein CASSYAGQDTYEQYF.

The chain has TRBV6-1 and TRBJ1-5; 7 bases are a match to TRBD1. Germline trimming cut 4 bases from V and 1 base from J; bases unmatched to any gene: 13. Germline CDR1 MNHNS, CDR2 SASEGT. The CDR3 covers 18 residues. The CDR3 reads CASSVPGDSVTSNQPQHF. The CDR3 DNA reads as TGTGCCAGCAGTGTGCCAGGGGACAGTGTTACGAGCAATCAGCCCCAGCATTTT.

The rearrangement joins TRBV6-5 to TRBJ1-1; D uncertain. The germline CDR1 and CDR2 sequences are MNHEY and SVGAGI. V dropped 10 bases and J dropped 1 base, with 13 bases sitting between them. CDR3 length: 13 amino acids. For the CDR3, the DNA is TGTGCCACCCAACTAGGGCCGAACACTGAAGCTTTCTTT. It is translated as CATQLGPNTEAFF.

The chain carries TRBV19 and TRBJ2-4, with a possible D match to TRBD2 (6 bases). CDR3 size: 16 residues. V was trimmed by 5 bases and J by 1 base, leaving 15 bases between them. Germline CDR1 and CDR2: LNHDA and SQIVND (reference sequence). CDR3 sequence reads: CASSGSGAGAKNIQYF. The CDR3 DNA is TGTGCCAGTAGTGGTAGCGGAGCTGGGGCCAAAAACATTCAGTACTTC.

The chain has TRBV29-1 and TRBJ1-1; possibly TRBD1 for D (5 bases). CDR1 and CDR2 from the germline V gene are SQVTM and ANQGSEA. The CDR3 has 14 residues. V gave up 4 bases and J gave up 4 bases, with 16 bases separating them. Written as DNA, the CDR3 is TGCAGCGTTGGTAGCCAGGGAGGCGCCACTGAAGCTTTCTTT. Its protein product is CSVGSQGGATEAFF.

The chain recombines TRBV6-5 with TRBJ1-2; D uncertain. V shed 6 bases and J shed 3 bases, with 8 bases lying between them. The germline gives CDR1 MNHEY, CDR2 SVGAGI. There are 12 residues in the CDR3. The CDR3 nucleotides are TGTGCCAGCAGCCAAGGGTACTATGGCTACACCTTC. Translating gives CASSQGYYGYTF.

V gene TRBV5-1 combines with J gene TRBJ2-5, with TRBD2 identical over 11 bases. Germline V gives CDR1 SGHRS, CDR2 YFSETQ. J was trimmed by 1 base and V by 3 bases; bases with no gene match: 20. The CDR3 contains 21 residues. The CDR3 region is CASSSPFPDSPTSGTQETQYF. DNA for the CDR3: TGCGCCAGCAGCTCCCCCTTCCCCGACTCTCCGACTAGCGGGACCCAAGAGACCCAGTACTTC. The variable domain in full, with the rest retrieved from reference TRBV5-1 and TRBJ2-5, is KAGVTQTPRYLIKTRGQQVTLSCSPISGHRSVSWYQQTPGQGLQFLFEYFSETQRNKGNFPGRFSGRQFSNSRSEMNVSTLELGDSALYLCASSSPFPDSPTSGTQETQYFGPGTRLLVL.

This chain uses TRBV28 with TRBJ2-2, with 7 bases lining up with TRBD2. CDR1 MDHEN and CDR2 SYDVKM come from the germline V gene. With V trimmed by 6 bases and J by 6 bases, 22 bases remained unmatched. The CDR3 covers 19 residues. The CDR3 is CASSLASSGLAGAAGELFF. The CDR3 coding sequence is TGTGCCAGCAGCCTAGCCTCTTCTGGTCTGGCGGGAGCAGCCGGGGAGCTGTTTTTT.